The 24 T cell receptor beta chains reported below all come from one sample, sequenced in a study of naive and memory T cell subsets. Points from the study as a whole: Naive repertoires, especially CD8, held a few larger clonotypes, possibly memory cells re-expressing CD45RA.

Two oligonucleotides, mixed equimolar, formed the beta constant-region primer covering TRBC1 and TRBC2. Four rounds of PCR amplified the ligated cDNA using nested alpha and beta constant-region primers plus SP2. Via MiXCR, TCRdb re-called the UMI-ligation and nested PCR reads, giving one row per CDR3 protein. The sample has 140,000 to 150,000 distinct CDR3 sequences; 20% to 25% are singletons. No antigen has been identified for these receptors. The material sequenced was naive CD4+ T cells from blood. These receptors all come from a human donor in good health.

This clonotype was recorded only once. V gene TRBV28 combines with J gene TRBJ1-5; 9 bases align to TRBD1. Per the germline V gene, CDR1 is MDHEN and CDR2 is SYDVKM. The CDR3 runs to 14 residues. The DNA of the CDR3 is TGTGTCATCCGAACAGGGGGCGGTATGCAGCCCCAGCATTTT. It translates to CVIRTGGGMQPQHF.

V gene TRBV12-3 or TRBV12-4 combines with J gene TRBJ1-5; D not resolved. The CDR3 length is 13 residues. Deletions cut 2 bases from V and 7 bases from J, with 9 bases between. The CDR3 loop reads CASSLPLGQPQHF. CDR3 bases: TGTGCCAGCAGTTTACCCCTCGGACAGCCCCAGCATTTT.

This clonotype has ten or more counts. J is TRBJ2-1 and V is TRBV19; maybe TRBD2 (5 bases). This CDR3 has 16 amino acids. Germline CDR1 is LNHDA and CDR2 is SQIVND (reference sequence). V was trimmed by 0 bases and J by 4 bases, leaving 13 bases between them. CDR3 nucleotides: TGTGCCAGTAGTATAGACTCACCATGGAGGTACAATGAGCAGTTCTTC. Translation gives CASSIDSPWRYNEQFF.

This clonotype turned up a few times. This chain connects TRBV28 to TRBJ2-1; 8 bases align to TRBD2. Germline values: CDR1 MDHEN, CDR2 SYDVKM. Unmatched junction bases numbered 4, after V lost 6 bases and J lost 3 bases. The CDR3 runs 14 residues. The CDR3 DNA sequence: TGTGCCAGCAGCCCCGGGACTAGCTACAATGAGCAGTTCTTC. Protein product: CASSPGTSYNEQFF.

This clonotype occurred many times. CDR3 loop: CASQGVNTDTQYF. The CDR3 region has the DNA TGTGCCAGCCAGGGGGTTAACACAGATACGCAGTATTTT. The rearrangement uses TRBV28 and TRBJ2-3; 7 nucleotides align to TRBD1. Germline V gene lookup returns CDR1 MDHEN and CDR2 SYDVKM. The V segment lost 8 bases and the J segment 2 bases; nucleotides outside the gene matches: 4. The CDR3 is 13 amino acids.

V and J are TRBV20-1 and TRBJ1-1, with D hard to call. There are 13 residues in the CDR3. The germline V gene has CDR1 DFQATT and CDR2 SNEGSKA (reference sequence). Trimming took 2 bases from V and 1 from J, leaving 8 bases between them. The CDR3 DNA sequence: TGCAGTGCTAGAAGGACCCAGAACACTGAAGCTTTCTTT. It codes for CSARRTQNTEAFF.

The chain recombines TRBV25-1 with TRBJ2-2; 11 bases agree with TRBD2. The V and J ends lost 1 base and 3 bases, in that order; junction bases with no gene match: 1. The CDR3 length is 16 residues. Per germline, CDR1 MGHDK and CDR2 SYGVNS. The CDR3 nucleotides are TGTGCCAGCAGTGAATTACTAGCGGGAGACACCGGGGAGCTGTTTTTT. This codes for CASSELLAGDTGELFF. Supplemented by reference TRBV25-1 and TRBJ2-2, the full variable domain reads EADIYQTPRYLVIGTGKKITLECSQTMGHDKMYWYQQDPGMELHLIHYSYGVNSTEKGDLSSESTVSRIRTEHFPLTLESARPSHTSQYLCASSELLAGDTGELFFGEGSRLTVL.

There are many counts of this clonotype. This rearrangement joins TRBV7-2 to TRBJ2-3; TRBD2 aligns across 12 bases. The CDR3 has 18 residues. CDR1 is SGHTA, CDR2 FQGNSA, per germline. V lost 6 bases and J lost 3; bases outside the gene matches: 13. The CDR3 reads CASRRRTSGNLKTDTQYF. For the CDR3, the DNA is TGTGCCAGCAGGAGGAGGACTAGCGGGAATCTCAAGACAGATACGCAGTATTTT.

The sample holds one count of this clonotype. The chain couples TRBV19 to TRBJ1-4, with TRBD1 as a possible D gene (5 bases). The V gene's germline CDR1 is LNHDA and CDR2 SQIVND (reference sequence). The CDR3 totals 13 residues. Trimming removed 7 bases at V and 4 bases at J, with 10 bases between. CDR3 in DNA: TGTGCCAGTAAGACAGCTCATAATGAAAAACTGTTTTTT. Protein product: CASKTAHNEKLFF.

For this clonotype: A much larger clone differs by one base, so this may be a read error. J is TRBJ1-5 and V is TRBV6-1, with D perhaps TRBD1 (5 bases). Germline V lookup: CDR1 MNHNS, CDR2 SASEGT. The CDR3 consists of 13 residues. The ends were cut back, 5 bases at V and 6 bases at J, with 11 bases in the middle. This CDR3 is CASSQGCSQPQHF. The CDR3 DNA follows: TGTGCCAGCAGTCAGGGTTGTAGTCAGCCCCAGCATTTT.

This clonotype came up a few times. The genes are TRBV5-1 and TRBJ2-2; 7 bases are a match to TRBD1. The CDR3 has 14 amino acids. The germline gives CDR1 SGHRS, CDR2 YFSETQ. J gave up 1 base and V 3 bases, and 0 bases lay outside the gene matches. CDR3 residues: CASSWTGNTGELFF. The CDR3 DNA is TGCGCCAGCAGCTGGACAGGGAACACCGGGGAGCTGTTTTTT.

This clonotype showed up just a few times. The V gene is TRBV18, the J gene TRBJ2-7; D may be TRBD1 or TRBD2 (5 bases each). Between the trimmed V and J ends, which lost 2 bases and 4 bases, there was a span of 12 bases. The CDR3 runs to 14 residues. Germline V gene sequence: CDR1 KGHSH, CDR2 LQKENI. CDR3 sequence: CASSPAGTKYEQYF. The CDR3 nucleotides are TGTGCCAGCTCACCAGCCGGGACCAAATACGAGCAGTACTTC.

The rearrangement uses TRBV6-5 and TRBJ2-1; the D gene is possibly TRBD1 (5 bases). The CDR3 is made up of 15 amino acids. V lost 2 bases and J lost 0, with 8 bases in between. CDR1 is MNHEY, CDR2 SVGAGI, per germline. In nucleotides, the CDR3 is TGTGCCAGCAGTTACCGCAGGGTCTCCTACAATGAGCAGTTCTTC. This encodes CASSYRRVSYNEQFF.

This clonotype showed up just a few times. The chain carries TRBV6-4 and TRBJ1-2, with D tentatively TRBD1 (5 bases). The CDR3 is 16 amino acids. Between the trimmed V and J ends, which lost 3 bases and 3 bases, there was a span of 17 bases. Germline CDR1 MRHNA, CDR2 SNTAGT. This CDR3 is CASSDQSGTSYYGYTF. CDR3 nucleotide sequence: TGTGCCAGCAGTGATCAATCCGGGACGTCGTACTATGGCTACACCTTC.

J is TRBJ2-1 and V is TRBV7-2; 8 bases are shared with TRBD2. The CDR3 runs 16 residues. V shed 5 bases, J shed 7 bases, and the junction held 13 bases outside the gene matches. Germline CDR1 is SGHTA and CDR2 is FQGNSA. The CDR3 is CASSPSRAGGENEQFF. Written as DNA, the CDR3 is TGTGCCAGCAGCCCTAGTCGGGCGGGAGGTGAAAATGAGCAGTTCTTC.

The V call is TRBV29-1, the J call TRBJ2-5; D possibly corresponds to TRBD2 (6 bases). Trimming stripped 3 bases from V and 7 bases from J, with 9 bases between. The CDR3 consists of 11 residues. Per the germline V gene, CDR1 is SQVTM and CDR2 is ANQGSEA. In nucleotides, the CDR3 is TGCAGCGTTGATGGGGAGGTGACCCAGTACTTC. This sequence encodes CSVDGEVTQYF.

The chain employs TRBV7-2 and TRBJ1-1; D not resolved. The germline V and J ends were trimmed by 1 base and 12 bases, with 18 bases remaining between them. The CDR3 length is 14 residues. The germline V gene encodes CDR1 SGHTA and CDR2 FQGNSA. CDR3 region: CASSLGVTSLRTFF. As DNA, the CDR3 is TGTGCCAGCAGCTTAGGTGTGACGTCCCTACGGACTTTCTTT.

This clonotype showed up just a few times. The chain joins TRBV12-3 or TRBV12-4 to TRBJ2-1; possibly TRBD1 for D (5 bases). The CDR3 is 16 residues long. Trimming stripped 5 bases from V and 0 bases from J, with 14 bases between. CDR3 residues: CASSPDRANSYNEQFF. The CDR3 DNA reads TGTGCCAGCAGTCCCGACAGAGCCAACTCCTACAATGAGCAGTTCTTC.

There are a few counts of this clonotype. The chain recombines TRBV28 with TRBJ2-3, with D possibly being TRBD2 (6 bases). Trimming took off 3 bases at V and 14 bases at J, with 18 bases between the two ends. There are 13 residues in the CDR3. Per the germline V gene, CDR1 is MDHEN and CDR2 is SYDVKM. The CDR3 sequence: CASSFDLSGTPYF. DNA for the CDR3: TGTGCCAGCAGTTTCGACCTTAGCGGAACACCGTATTTT.

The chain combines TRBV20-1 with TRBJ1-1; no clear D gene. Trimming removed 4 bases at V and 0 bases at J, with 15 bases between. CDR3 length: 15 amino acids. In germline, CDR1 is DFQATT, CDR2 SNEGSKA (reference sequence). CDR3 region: CSAKSGKDLNTEAFF. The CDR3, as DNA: TGCAGTGCTAAATCTGGGAAGGACCTGAACACTGAAGCTTTCTTT.

CDR3 sequence: CSAKGSTGSAGELFF. CDR3 bases: TGCAGTGCCAAGGGTAGTACAGGGAGCGCCGGGGAGCTGTTTTTT. The chain has TRBV20-1 and TRBJ2-2, with D possibly being TRBD1 (6 bases). The CDR3 is made up of 15 amino acids. Trimming stripped 6 bases from V and 6 bases from J, with 20 bases between. Germline V gene lookup returns CDR1 DFQATT and CDR2 SNEGSKA (reference sequence).

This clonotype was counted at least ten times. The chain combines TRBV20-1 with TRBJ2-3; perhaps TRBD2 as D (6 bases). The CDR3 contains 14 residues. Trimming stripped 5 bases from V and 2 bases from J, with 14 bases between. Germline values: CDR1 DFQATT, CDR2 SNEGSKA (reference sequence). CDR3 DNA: TGCAGTGCTGACACTAGCAGATCCACAGATACGCAGTATTTT. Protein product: CSADTSRSTDTQYF.

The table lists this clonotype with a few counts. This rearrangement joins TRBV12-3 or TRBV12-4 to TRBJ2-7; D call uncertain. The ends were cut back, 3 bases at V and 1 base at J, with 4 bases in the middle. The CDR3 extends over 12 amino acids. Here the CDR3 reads CASSLWSYEQYF. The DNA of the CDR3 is TGTGCCAGCAGTTTGTGGTCCTACGAGCAGTACTTC.

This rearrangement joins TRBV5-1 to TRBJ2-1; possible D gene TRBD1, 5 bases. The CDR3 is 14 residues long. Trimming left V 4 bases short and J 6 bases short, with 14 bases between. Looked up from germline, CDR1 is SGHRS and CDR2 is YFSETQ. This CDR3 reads CASSQSRASNEQFF. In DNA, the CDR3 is TGCGCCAGCAGCCAGAGCAGGGCGAGCAATGAGCAGTTCTTC. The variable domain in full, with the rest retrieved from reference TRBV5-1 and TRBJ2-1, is KAGVTQTPRYLIKTRGQQVTLSCSPISGHRSVSWYQQTPGQGLQFLFEYFSETQRNKGNFPGRFSGRQFSNSRSEMNVSTLELGDSALYLCASSQSRASNEQFFGPGTRLTVL.